This TCR beta chain was captured in a study of CD8+ T cells in alopecia areata. V gave up 0 bases and J gave up 2 bases, with 8 bases separating them. Germline V gives CDR1 SGHDN, CDR2 FVKESK. The CDR3 spans 14 residues. The authors extracted RNA and reverse transcribed it into cDNA as the sequencing template. Sequenced by immunoSEQ multiplex PCR; TCRdb stores in-frame clones only, minus some. Here the sample spans some 130,000 clones, approximately 58% being singletons. The chain links TRBV14 to TRBJ2-7; unclear D gene. Sample: CD4+ T cells sorted from blood, taken at week 0. This sequence was found in a human donor with alopecia areata. This CDR3 is CASSQDGAAYEQYF. The CDR3 coding sequence is TGTGCCAGCAGCCAAGATGGTGCAGCCTACGAGCAGTACTTC.